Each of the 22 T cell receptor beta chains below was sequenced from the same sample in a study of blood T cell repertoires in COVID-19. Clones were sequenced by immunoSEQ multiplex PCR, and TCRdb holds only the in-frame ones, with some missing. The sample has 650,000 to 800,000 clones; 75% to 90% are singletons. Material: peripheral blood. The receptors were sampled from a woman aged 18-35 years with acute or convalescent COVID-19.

CDR3 sequence reads: CASSLTGDYNEQFF. DNA for the CDR3: TGTGCCAGCAGCTTGACAGGGGATTACAATGAGCAGTTCTTC. The genes are TRBV7-9 and TRBJ2-1; the match to TRBD1 covers 8 bases. V dropped 3 bases and J dropped 4; count of bases not matched to a gene: 2. Germline values: CDR1 SEHNR, CDR2 FQNEAQ (reference sequence). This CDR3 is 14 amino acids long. Full variable domain (missing parts from reference TRBV7-9 and TRBJ2-1): DTGVSQNPRHKITKRGQNVTFRCDPISEHNRLYWYRQTLGQGPEFLTYFQNEAQLEKSRLLSDRFSAERPKGSFSTLEIQRTEQGDSAMYLCASSLTGDYNEQFFGPGTRLTVL.

The CDR3 protein is CASSRSGGTDTQYF. CDR3 nucleotide sequence: TGTGCCAGCAGTCGCAGCGGGGGGACAGATACGCAGTATTTT. V and J are TRBV6-4 and TRBJ2-3; TRBD2 aligns across 9 bases. The CDR3 contains 14 residues. The V gene's germline CDR1 is MRHNA and CDR2 SNTAGT. V trimming: 5 bases; J trimming: 3 bases; junction bases outside the gene matches: 3.

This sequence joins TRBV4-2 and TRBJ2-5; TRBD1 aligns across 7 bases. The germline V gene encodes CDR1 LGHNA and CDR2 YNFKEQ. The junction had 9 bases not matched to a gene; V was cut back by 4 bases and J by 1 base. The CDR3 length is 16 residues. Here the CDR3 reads CASSPPGQQGQETQYF. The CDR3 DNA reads TGTGCCAGCAGCCCGCCGGGACAGCAGGGCCAAGAGACCCAGTACTTC.

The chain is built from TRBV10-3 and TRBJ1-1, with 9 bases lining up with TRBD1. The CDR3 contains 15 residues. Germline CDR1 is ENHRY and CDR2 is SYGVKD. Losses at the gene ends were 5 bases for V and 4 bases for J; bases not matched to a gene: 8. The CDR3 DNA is TGTGCCATCAGTCGGACAGGGGACTTGGGCACTGAAGCTTTCTTT. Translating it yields CAISRTGDLGTEAFF.

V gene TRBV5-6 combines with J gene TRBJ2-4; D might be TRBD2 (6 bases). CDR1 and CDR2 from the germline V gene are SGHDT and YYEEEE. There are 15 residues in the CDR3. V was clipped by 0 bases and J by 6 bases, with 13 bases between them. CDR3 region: CASSLDAGLRNIQYF. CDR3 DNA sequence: TGTGCCAGCAGCTTGGACGCGGGGTTGAGAAACATTCAGTACTTC.

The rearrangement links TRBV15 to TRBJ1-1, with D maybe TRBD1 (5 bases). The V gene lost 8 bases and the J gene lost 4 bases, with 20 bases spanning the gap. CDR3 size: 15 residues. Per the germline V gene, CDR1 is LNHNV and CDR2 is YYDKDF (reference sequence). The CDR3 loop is CATEAGYLGSTEAFF. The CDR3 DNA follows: TGTGCCACCGAGGCAGGGTACCTGGGATCCACTGAAGCTTTCTTT.

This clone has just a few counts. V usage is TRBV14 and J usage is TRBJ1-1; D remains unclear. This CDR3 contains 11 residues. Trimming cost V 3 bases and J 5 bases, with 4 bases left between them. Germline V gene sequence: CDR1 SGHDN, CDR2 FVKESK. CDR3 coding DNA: TGTGCCAGCAGCCACTATACTGAAGCTTTCTTT. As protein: CASSHYTEAFF.

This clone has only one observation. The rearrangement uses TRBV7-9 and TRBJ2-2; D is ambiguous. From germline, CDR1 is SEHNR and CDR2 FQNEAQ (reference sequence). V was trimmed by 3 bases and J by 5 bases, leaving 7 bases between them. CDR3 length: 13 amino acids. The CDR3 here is CASSFRVTGELFF. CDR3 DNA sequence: TGTGCCAGCAGCTTCCGGGTAACCGGGGAGCTGTTTTTT.

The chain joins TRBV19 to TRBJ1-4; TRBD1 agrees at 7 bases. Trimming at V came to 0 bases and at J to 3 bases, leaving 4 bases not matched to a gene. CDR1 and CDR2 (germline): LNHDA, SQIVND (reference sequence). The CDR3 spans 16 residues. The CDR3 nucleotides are TGTGCCAGTAGTATAGAGCCGGGACAGCCTAATGAAAAACTGTTTTTT. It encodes CASSIEPGQPNEKLFF.

The CDR3 DNA reads TGTGCCAGCAGTCCCACAGTCGACCTCTACGAGCAGTACTTC. Its protein is CASSPTVDLYEQYF. The chain carries TRBV25-1 and TRBJ2-7; D gene unclear. V gave up 5 bases and J gave up 3 bases, with 14 bases separating them. CDR1 is MGHDK, CDR2 SYGVNS, per germline. This CDR3 comprises 14 residues.

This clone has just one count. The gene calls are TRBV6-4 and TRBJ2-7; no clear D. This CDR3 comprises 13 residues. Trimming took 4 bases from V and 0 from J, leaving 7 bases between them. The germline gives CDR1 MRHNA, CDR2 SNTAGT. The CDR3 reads CASSGRHSYEQYF. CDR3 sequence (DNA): TGTGCCAGCAGTGGGCGGCACTCCTACGAGCAGTACTTC.

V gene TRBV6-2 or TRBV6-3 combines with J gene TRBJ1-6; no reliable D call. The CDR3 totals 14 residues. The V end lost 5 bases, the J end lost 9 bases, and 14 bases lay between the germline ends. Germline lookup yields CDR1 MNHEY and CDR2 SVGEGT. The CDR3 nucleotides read TGTGCCAGCAGTGCTGTAGCTGTGGGTTCACCCCTCCACTTT. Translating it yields CASSAVAVGSPLHF.

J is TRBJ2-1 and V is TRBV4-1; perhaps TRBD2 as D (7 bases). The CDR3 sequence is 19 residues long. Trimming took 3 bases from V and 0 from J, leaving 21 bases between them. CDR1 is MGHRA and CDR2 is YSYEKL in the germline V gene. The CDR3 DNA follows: TGCGCCAGCAGCCACCCCCGGGGGCGGGGGAAGAGCTCCTACAATGAGCAGTTCTTC. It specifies CASSHPRGRGKSSYNEQFF.

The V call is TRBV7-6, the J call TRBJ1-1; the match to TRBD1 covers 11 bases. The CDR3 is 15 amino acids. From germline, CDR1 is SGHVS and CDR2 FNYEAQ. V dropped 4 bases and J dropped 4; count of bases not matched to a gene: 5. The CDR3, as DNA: TGTGCCAGCAGCTGGGGACAGGGGGAGTTCACTGAAGCTTTCTTT. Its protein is CASSWGQGEFTEAFF.

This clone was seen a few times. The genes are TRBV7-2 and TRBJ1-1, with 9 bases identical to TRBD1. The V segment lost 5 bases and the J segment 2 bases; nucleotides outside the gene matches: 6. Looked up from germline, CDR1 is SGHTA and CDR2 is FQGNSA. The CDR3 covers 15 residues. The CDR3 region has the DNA TGTGCCAGCAGCCCACGACAGGGGGTTAACACTGAAGCTTTCTTT. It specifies CASSPRQGVNTEAFF.

In nucleotides, the CDR3 is TGTGCCAGCAGCCAAGATCGGTTTTCCTACGAGCAGTACTTC. Translating gives CASSQDRFSYEQYF. The rearrangement links TRBV3-1 (or the pseudogene TRBV3-2) to TRBJ2-7; D gene uncertain. Germline lookup yields CDR1 LGHDT and CDR2 YNNKEL (reference sequence). CDR3 length: 14 residues. V lost 0 bases to trimming and J lost 1 base, with 7 bases between them.

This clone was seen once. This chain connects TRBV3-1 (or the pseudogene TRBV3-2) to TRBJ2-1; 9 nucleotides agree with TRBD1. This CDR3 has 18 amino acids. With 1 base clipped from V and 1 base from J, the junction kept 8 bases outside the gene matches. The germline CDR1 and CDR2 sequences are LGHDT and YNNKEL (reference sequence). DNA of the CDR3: TGTGCCAGCAGCCAAGGACAGGGGGGGGGAAGGTCCTACAATGAGCAGTTCTTC. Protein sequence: CASSQGQGGGRSYNEQFF.

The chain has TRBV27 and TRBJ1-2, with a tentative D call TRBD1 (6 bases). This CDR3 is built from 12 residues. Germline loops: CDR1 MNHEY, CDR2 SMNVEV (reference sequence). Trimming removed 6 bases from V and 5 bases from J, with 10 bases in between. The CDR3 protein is CASRQGGYGYTF. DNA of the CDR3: TGTGCCAGCAGACAGGGTGGTTATGGCTACACCTTC.

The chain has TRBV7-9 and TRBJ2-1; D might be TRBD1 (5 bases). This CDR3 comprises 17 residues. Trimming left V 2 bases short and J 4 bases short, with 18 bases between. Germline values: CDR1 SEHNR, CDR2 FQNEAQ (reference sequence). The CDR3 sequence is CASSLKGIEPTYNEQFF. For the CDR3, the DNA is TGTGCCAGCAGCTTAAAGGGGATAGAACCCACTTACAATGAGCAGTTCTTC.

CDR3 bases: TGTGCCAGCAGTTCCGGGACAGGGATTGGGACTGAAGCTTTCTTT. Its protein product is CASSSGTGIGTEAFF. V and J are TRBV6-5 and TRBJ1-1; 9 bases agree with TRBD1. Germline V gene sequence: CDR1 MNHEY, CDR2 SVGAGI. CDR3 length: 15 residues. Trimming at V came to 4 bases and at J to 5 bases, leaving 8 bases not matched to a gene.

For the CDR3, the DNA is TGTGCCACCAGCAGAGTAGAAGATACGCAGTATTTT. It encodes CATSRVEDTQYF. This sequence joins TRBV15 and TRBJ2-3; no clear D gene. The CDR3 extends over 12 amino acids. The germline CDR1 and CDR2 sequences are LNHNV and YYDKDF (reference sequence). The V end lost 1 base, the J end lost 5 bases, and 4 bases lay between the germline ends.

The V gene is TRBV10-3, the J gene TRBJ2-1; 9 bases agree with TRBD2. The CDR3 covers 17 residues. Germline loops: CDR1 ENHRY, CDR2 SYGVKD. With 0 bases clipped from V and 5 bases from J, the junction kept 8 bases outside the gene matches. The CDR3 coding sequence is TGTGCCATCAGTGAGTCGCTTTTAGCGGGGGAGGACAATGAGCAGTTCTTC. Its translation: CAISESLLAGEDNEQFF.